What follows are 27 T cell receptor beta chains derived from one specimen sequenced in a study of CD8+CD57+ T cells in acquired aplastic anemia. Using genomic DNA as the template, TCR beta VDJ and CDR3 profiling was carried out. TCRdb ran MiXCR on the reads and lists one entry per CDR3 protein. The table has around 180,000 distinct CDR3 sequences, around three fifths seen once; the top ten hold more than 45%. Material: sorted CD4+, CD8+, or CD8+CD57+ T cells (not recorded which) from PBMCs. The source is a human donor with severe aplastic anemia or a healthy control (not recorded which).

This clonotype was observed a single time. The chain employs TRBV2 and TRBJ1-2; 10 bases agree with TRBD1. CDR1 SNHLY and CDR2 FYNNEI come from the germline V gene. The CDR3 runs to 13 residues. V trimming: 6 bases; J trimming: 6 bases; junction bases outside the gene matches: 4. The CDR3 spells CASSRDRGDGYTF. The CDR3 DNA sequence: TGTGCCAGCAGCCGGGACAGGGGTGATGGCTACACCTTC. The full variable domain, its missing parts supplied by reference TRBV2 and TRBJ1-2, is EPEVTQTPSHQVTQMGQEVILRCVPISNHLYFYWYRQILGQKVEFLVSFYNNEISEKSEIFDDQFSVERPDGSNFTLKIRSTKLEDSAMYFCASSRDRGDGYTFGSGTRLTVV.

The genes are TRBV6-1 and TRBJ1-4; D is possibly TRBD1 (5 bases). Germline CDR1 and CDR2: MNHNS and SASEGT. There are 13 residues in the CDR3. Trimming stripped 7 bases from V and 8 bases from J, with 14 bases between. Here the CDR3 DNA reads TGTGCCAGCATCATGGTGGGGGAGGAAAAACTGTTTTTT. Translated: CASIMVGEEKLFF.

This chain links TRBV7-2 with TRBJ1-1; no firm D call. Germline V gene sequence: CDR1 SGHTA, CDR2 FQGNSA. V was clipped by 0 bases and J by 1 base, with 9 bases between them. The CDR3 is 15 amino acids. The CDR3 DNA reads TGTGCCAGCAGCTTAGCCGCCAGGACGAACACTGAAGCTTTCTTT. As protein: CASSLAARTNTEAFF.

The genes are TRBV24-1 and TRBJ2-2; 9 bases line up with TRBD1. Trimming removed 5 bases from V and 3 bases from J; junction bases left unmatched: 3. Germline CDR1 and CDR2: KGHDR and SFDVKD. The CDR3 has 15 residues. The CDR3 is CATSGGQGYTGELFF. Written as DNA, the CDR3 is TGTGCCACCAGTGGGGGACAGGGATACACCGGGGAGCTGTTTTTT.

This clonotype was recorded only once. The chain uses TRBV19 and TRBJ2-1; no definite D call. V lost 2 bases, J lost 4 bases, and 6 bases lay in between. The CDR3 loop spans 13 amino acids. Germline CDR1 and CDR2: LNHDA and SQIVND (reference sequence). The CDR3 nucleotides are TGTGCCAGTAGTATACTTATTTACAATGAGCAGTTCTTC. Protein product: CASSILIYNEQFF.

This chain uses TRBV2 with TRBJ1-2; no clear D gene. The CDR3 runs 15 residues. Looked up from germline, CDR1 is SNHLY and CDR2 is FYNNEI. Trimming stripped 6 bases from V and 4 bases from J, with 18 bases between. The CDR3 DNA reads as TGTGCCAGCAGCGCTTTAGACACCGATCTCTATGGCTACACCTTC. Its translation is CASSALDTDLYGYTF. The complete variable domain, with remaining parts taken from reference TRBV2 and TRBJ1-2, reads EPEVTQTPSHQVTQMGQEVILRCVPISNHLYFYWYRQILGQKVEFLVSFYNNEISEKSEIFDDQFSVERPDGSNFTLKIRSTKLEDSAMYFCASSALDTDLYGYTFGSGTRLTVV.

V and J are TRBV7-9 and TRBJ2-1; TRBD1 matches 8 bases. Germline CDR1 reads SEHNR; CDR2 reads FQNEAQ (reference sequence). The CDR3 contains 13 residues. V was pared by 8 bases and J by 2 bases, with 2 bases of the junction left unmatched. The CDR3 sequence: CASGTGPYNEQFF. Written as DNA, the CDR3 is TGTGCCAGCGGGACAGGCCCCTACAATGAGCAGTTCTTC.

This clonotype was observed once. This chain joins TRBV5-1 and TRBJ2-7; 7 bases align to TRBD1. Germline V gene sequence: CDR1 SGHRS, CDR2 YFSETQ. CDR3 length equals 15 residues. Unmatched junction bases numbered 7, after V lost 1 base and J lost 3 bases. CDR3 sequence: CASSLWTGTRYEQYF. The CDR3, as DNA: TGCGCCAGCAGCTTGTGGACAGGAACCCGCTACGAGCAGTACTTC.

This clonotype occurred once. V usage is TRBV15 and J usage is TRBJ1-2; D is undetermined. V shed 0 bases and J shed 4 bases, with 9 bases lying between them. In germline, CDR1 is LNHNV, CDR2 YYDKDF (reference sequence). The CDR3 spans 14 residues. The CDR3 here is CATSRDQLIYGYTF. CDR3 sequence (DNA): TGTGCCACCAGCAGAGACCAACTGATCTATGGCTACACCTTC. The full variable domain, its missing parts supplied by reference TRBV15 and TRBJ1-2, is DAMVIQNPRYQVTQFGKPVTLSCSQTLNHNVMYWYQQKSSQAPKLLFHYYDKDFNNEADTPDNFQSRRPNTSFCFLDIRSPGLGDTAMYLCATSRDQLIYGYTFGSGTRLTVV.

This clonotype was counted a few times. DNA for the CDR3: TGCAGCGTTGTTTGGTTGGCGACCCAGTACTTC. It codes for CSVVWLATQYF. The rearrangement joins TRBV29-1 to TRBJ2-5; D is undetermined. The CDR3 contains 11 residues. V gave up 4 bases and J gave up 7 bases, with 10 bases separating them. Germline V CDR1 and CDR2: SQVTM, ANQGSEA.

The chain uses TRBV5-5 and TRBJ2-7; 11 nucleotides match TRBD2. In germline, CDR1 is SGHKS, CDR2 YYEKEE (reference sequence). The CDR3 sequence is 14 residues long. Germline trimming cut 5 bases from V and 4 bases from J; bases unmatched to any gene: 5. In nucleotides, the CDR3 is TGTGCCAGCAGTATTAGCGGGGGGGCTTACGAGCAGTACTTC. Translation: CASSISGGAYEQYF.

J is TRBJ1-1 and V is TRBV5-4; D not certain. Germline V gene data show CDR1 as SGHNT and CDR2 as YYREEE (reference sequence). V was pared by 2 bases and J by 3 bases, with 20 bases between. The CDR3 totals 17 residues. In DNA form, the CDR3 reads TGTGCCAGCAGCTTTGGGCTGGATATTAATGAGGACACTGAAGCTTTCTTT. This gives the protein CASSFGLDINEDTEAFF.

This sequence joins TRBV7-9 and TRBJ2-1, with 8 bases aligning to TRBD2. The CDR3 loop spans 15 amino acids. J gave up 4 bases and V 5 bases, and 7 bases lay outside the gene matches. Per germline, CDR1 SEHNR and CDR2 FQNEAQ (reference sequence). The CDR3 DNA follows: TGTGCCAGCAGCCCCGATCAGCGGGGGTACAATGAGCAGTTCTTC. Residues: CASSPDQRGYNEQFF. Based on the CDR3 plus reference TRBV7-9 and TRBJ2-1, the full variable domain is DTGVSQNPRHKITKRGQNVTFRCDPISEHNRLYWYRQTLGQGPEFLTYFQNEAQLEKSRLLSDRFSAERPKGSFSTLEIQRTEQGDSAMYLCASSPDQRGYNEQFFGPGTRLTVL.

This chain joins TRBV2 and TRBJ2-1, with 11 bases matching TRBD2. Germline V lookup: CDR1 SNHLY, CDR2 FYNNEI. V gave up 6 bases and J gave up 4 bases; unmatched junction bases: 8. The CDR3 sequence is 16 residues long. CDR3 DNA: TGTGCCAGCAGCATCCGACTAGCGGGATGGTACAATGAGCAGTTCTTC. It translates to CASSIRLAGWYNEQFF.

This clonotype was found many times. The chain couples TRBV19 to TRBJ2-3; D uncertain. This CDR3 contains 14 residues. CDR1 LNHDA and CDR2 SQIVND come from the germline V gene (reference sequence). The germline V and J ends were trimmed by 7 bases and 4 bases, with 15 bases remaining between them. Here the CDR3 reads CASTPSMSPDTQYF. In DNA form, the CDR3 reads TGTGCCAGTACTCCCTCGATGAGCCCAGATACGCAGTATTTT.

This clonotype was observed a few times. The chain couples TRBV7-3 to TRBJ2-3, with 7 bases fitting TRBD1. This CDR3 contains 15 residues. V lost 1 base to trimming and J lost 1 base; unmatched junction nucleotides: 2. Germline CDR1 SGHTA, CDR2 FQGTGA. The CDR3 nucleotides read TGTGCCAGCAGCTTAATGGGACAGCGCACAGATACGCAGTATTTT. This gives the protein CASSLMGQRTDTQYF. The full variable domain, its missing parts supplied by reference TRBV7-3 and TRBJ2-3, is GAGVSQTPSNKVTEKGKYVELRCDPISGHTALYWYRQSLGQGPEFLIYFQGTGAADDSGLPNDRFFAVRPEGSVSTLKIQRTERGDSAVYLCASSLMGQRTDTQYFGPGTRLTVL.

V gene TRBV29-1 combines with J gene TRBJ1-5; 11 nucleotides match TRBD1. Germline CDR1 and CDR2: SQVTM and ANQGSEA. The CDR3 extends over 15 amino acids. V was clipped by 6 bases and J by 4 bases; unmatched bases: 8. CDR3 in amino acids: CSVTTGTGGNQPQHF. In nucleotides, the CDR3 is TGCAGCGTCACAACCGGGACAGGGGGAAATCAGCCCCAGCATTTT.

The V gene is TRBV6-1, the J gene TRBJ1-1; TRBD1 matches 8 bases. The CDR3 runs 15 residues. V lost 6 bases and J lost 0; bases outside the gene matches: 6. Per germline, CDR1 MNHNS and CDR2 SASEGT. CDR3 DNA: TGTGCCAGCAGCTATGGACAGGGTATGAACACTGAAGCTTTCTTT. This translates into CASSYGQGMNTEAFF.

This chain joins TRBV20-1 and TRBJ2-3, with 10 bases that match TRBD1. This CDR3 contains 12 residues. Germline trimming cut 7 bases from V and 4 bases from J; bases unmatched to any gene: 2. Germline CDR1 is DFQATT and CDR2 is SNEGSKA (reference sequence). The CDR3 nucleotides read TGCAGTGAAGGGACAGGGGCAGATACGCAGTATTTT. Translated: CSEGTGADTQYF.

This rearrangement joins TRBV7-2 to TRBJ1-5; D remains ambiguous. The ends were cut back, 2 bases at V and 5 bases at J, with 4 bases in the middle. This CDR3 spans 12 amino acids. In germline, CDR1 is SGHTA, CDR2 FQGNSA. The CDR3 region is CASSLNHQPQHF. DNA of the CDR3: TGTGCCAGCAGCTTAAATCATCAGCCCCAGCATTTT.

At least ten counts were recorded for this clonotype. The chain uses TRBV5-1 and TRBJ1-5; 7 bases are shared with TRBD1. CDR1 is SGHRS, CDR2 YFSETQ, per germline. The length of the CDR3 is 21 residues. With 7 bases clipped from V and 2 bases from J, the junction kept 27 bases outside the gene matches. The CDR3 nucleotides are TGCGCCAGCGGGGGCCAAGACAGGGATGGGGGGGGGGCGGATGGCAATCAGCCCCAGCATTTT. Residues: CASGGQDRDGGGADGNQPQHF.

The CDR3 region is CSARIPGLAAFEQYF. In nucleotides, the CDR3 is TGCAGTGCGAGGATACCGGGACTAGCGGCCTTCGAGCAGTACTTC. The chain joins TRBV20-1 to TRBJ2-7, with 11 bases identical to TRBD2. The germline CDR1 and CDR2 sequences are DFQATT and SNEGSKA (reference sequence). V trimming: 6 bases; J trimming: 6 bases; junction bases outside the gene matches: 13. CDR3 length: 15 residues.

The DNA for the CDR3 is TGTGCCATCACTGGAGGGGGCGAAGGTTCACCCCTCCACTTT. It is translated as CAITGGGEGSPLHF. The V and J genes are TRBV10-3 and TRBJ1-6, with 7 positions matching TRBD1. J gave up 9 bases and V 7 bases, and 9 bases lay outside the gene matches. CDR3 length: 14 amino acids. Germline lookup yields CDR1 ENHRY and CDR2 SYGVKD.

V is TRBV7-8 and J is TRBJ2-7; D might be TRBD1 (5 bases). V lost 6 bases and J 3 bases, leaving 12 bases between the germline ends. The CDR3 is 13 residues long. Germline CDR1 and CDR2: SGHVS and FQNEAQ. CDR3 protein: CASSWTPSYEQYF. The CDR3, as DNA: TGTGCCAGCAGTTGGACACCCAGCTACGAGCAGTACTTC.

The CDR3 is CATSKGHEKLFF. CDR3 sequence (DNA): TGTGCCACCAGCAAAGGGCATGAAAAACTGTTTTTT. The V and J genes are TRBV15 and TRBJ1-4; D not resolved. With 4 bases removed from V and 6 bases from J, the gap between germline ends came to 6 bases. Germline CDR1 is LNHNV and CDR2 is YYDKDF (reference sequence). The CDR3 is made up of 12 amino acids.

This chain connects TRBV29-1 to TRBJ1-5; TRBD1 matches at 10 bases. The ends lost 6 bases at V and 2 bases at J; junction bases unmatched: 13. This CDR3 comprises 17 residues. Per germline, CDR1 SQVTM and CDR2 ANQGSEA. CDR3 DNA sequence: TGCAGCGTGACCACCGGGACAGGGGCCTCGGGCAATCAGCCCCAGCATTTT. Protein: CSVTTGTGASGNQPQHF. The complete variable domain, with remaining parts taken from reference TRBV29-1 and TRBJ1-5, reads SAVISQKPSRDICQRGTSLTIQCQVDSQVTMMFWYRQQPGQSLTLIATANQGSEATYESGFVIDKFPISRPNLTFSTLTVSNMSPEDSSIYLCSVTTGTGASGNQPQHFGDGTRLSIL.

The CDR3 region has the DNA TGTGCCAGCAGTTACGGGCAGGTGAACTATGGCTACACCTTC. Amino acids: CASSYGQVNYGYTF. The J gene is TRBJ1-2, the V gene TRBV6-6; D is uncertain. Germline V gene sequence: CDR1 MNHNY, CDR2 SVGAGI (reference sequence). This CDR3 has 14 residues. With 2 bases removed from V and 2 bases from J, the gap between germline ends came to 9 bases.